One and the same sample provided the 8 T cell receptor beta chains below, sequenced in a study of T cell responses to AZD1222 COVID-19 vaccine. Method: immunoSEQ multiplex PCR; TCRdb's copy keeps in-frame clones and lacks some. The sample shows tens of thousands of clones, 65% to 90% of them seen only once. The material sequenced was peripheral blood, taken on day 0 of AZD1222 vaccination. These receptors all come from an adult in good health.

V gene TRBV18 combines with J gene TRBJ2-7; possible D gene TRBD1, 5 bases. The CDR3 totals 15 residues. V was cut by 0 bases and J by 2 bases, with 11 bases left in between. In germline, CDR1 is KGHSH, CDR2 LQKENI. The CDR3 coding sequence is TGTGCCAGCTCACCACCAGCCAGGGCGACCTACGAGCAGTACTTC. Encoded protein: CASSPPARATYEQYF.

The chain has TRBV4-3 and TRBJ2-1; 9 nucleotides align to TRBD2. This CDR3 is 14 amino acids long. V gave up 0 bases and J gave up 10 bases; unmatched junction bases: 4. The germline V gene has CDR1 LGHNA and CDR2 YSLEER. In DNA form, the CDR3 reads TGCGCCAGCAGCCAAGAGGTAGCGGGAGAAGAGCAGTTCTTC. Translated, it gives CASSQEVAGEEQFF.

V and J are TRBV19 and TRBJ1-2, with D tentatively TRBD1 (6 bases). This CDR3 has 13 residues. The germline V gene has CDR1 LNHDA and CDR2 SQIVND (reference sequence). V dropped 4 bases and J dropped 4 bases, with 10 bases sitting between them. CDR3 in amino acids: CASSRGGFYGYTF. The CDR3 DNA sequence: TGTGCCAGTAGTAGAGGGGGGTTCTATGGCTACACCTTC.

This chain joins TRBV3-1 (or the pseudogene TRBV3-2) and TRBJ2-5; TRBD1 might be the D (5 bases). Germline assignment: CDR1 LGHDT and CDR2 YNNKEL (reference sequence). CDR3 size: 12 residues. Between the trimmed V and J ends, which lost 2 bases and 5 bases, there was a span of 6 bases. The chain's CDR3 is CASSQPGETQYF. For the CDR3, the DNA is TGTGCCAGCAGCCAACCAGGGGAGACCCAGTACTTC.

The chain recombines TRBV2 with TRBJ2-1, with unresolved D. The CDR3 contains 14 residues. Deletions cut 7 bases from V and 0 bases from J, with 10 bases between. From germline, CDR1 is SNHLY and CDR2 FYNNEI. CDR3 nucleotides: TGTGCCAGCAAGCTCCAGAGCTCCTACAATGAGCAGTTCTTC. It specifies CASKLQSSYNEQFF. Looking up the rest from reference TRBV2 and TRBJ2-1 gives the full variable domain: EPEVTQTPSHQVTQMGQEVILRCVPISNHLYFYWYRQILGQKVEFLVSFYNNEISEKSEIFDDQFSVERPDGSNFTLKIRSTKLEDSAMYFCASKLQSSYNEQFFGPGTRLTVL.

This clone appeared a few times. The gene calls are TRBV7-7 and TRBJ2-7; 8 nucleotides agree with TRBD1. The V gene's germline CDR1 is SSHAT and CDR2 FNYEAQ (reference sequence). The junction had 4 bases not matched to a gene; V was cut back by 4 bases and J by 5 bases. This CDR3 spans 13 amino acids. The CDR3 DNA is TGTGCCAGCAGCTCAAGACAGGGGAACGAGCAGTACTTC. This sequence encodes CASSSRQGNEQYF.

This clone turned up a few times. The V gene is TRBV11-1, the J gene TRBJ1-4; no firm D call. CDR3 length: 13 amino acids. Germline CDR1 and CDR2: SGHAT and FQDESV (reference sequence). Trimming took off 5 bases at V and 6 bases at J, with 10 bases between the two ends. CDR3 bases: TGTGCCAGCAGCCGAGTACGAGATGAAAAACTGTTTTTT. Its protein product is CASSRVRDEKLFF.

This chain joins TRBV7-9 and TRBJ2-5; D is perhaps TRBD1 or TRBD2 (5 bases each). Per germline, CDR1 SEHNR and CDR2 FQNEAQ (reference sequence). The CDR3 length is 11 residues. V was clipped by 8 bases and J by 5 bases, with 9 bases between them. The CDR3 region is CASQWGETQYF. DNA for the CDR3: TGTGCCAGCCAATGGGGGGAGACCCAGTACTTC.